This TCR beta chain was found in a study of control samples from healthy donors and cancer patients. This CDR3 is built from 13 residues. Germline CDR1 is SGHTA and CDR2 is FQGTGA. V shed 4 bases, J shed 4 bases, and the junction held 2 bases outside the gene matches. The repertoire was sequenced with immunoSEQ multiplex PCR; TCRdb's copy has only in-frame clones and lacks some. The sample contains around 100,000 clones, just over 85% of which appear only once. This chain links TRBV7-3 with TRBJ1-1; 8 positions agree with TRBD1. This receptor was taken from a man younger than 40 in good health. Sequenced sample: blood. CDR3 DNA sequence: TGTGCCAGCAGCTCGGACAGGGCCACTGAAGCTTTCTTT. Its protein is CASSSDRATEAFF.